A single sample gave rise to the 18 T cell receptor beta chains below, sequenced in a study of T cell responses to AZD1222 COVID-19 vaccine. Some clones are missing from TCRdb's copy, which holds only in-frame ones; the method was immunoSEQ multiplex PCR. The sample includes 90,000 to 150,000 clones, more than 70% seen only once; the top ten take under 20%. The sequenced sample was peripheral blood, obtained 28 days after the second AZD1222 dose. These receptors all come from an adult who received the AZD1222 COVID-19 vaccine.

V and J are TRBV3-1 (or the pseudogene TRBV3-2) and TRBJ1-6, with a possible D match to TRBD1 (5 bases). CDR1 is LGHDT, CDR2 YNNKEL, per germline (reference sequence). V was clipped by 1 base and J by 5 bases, with 9 bases between them. The CDR3 is made up of 15 amino acids. CDR3 bases: TGTGCCAGCAGCCAAGGAGACAGCCATAATTCACCCCTCCACTTT. It yields the protein CASSQGDSHNSPLHF.

CDR3 loop: CASSEHPGQRGEQYF. In DNA form, the CDR3 reads TGTGCCAGCAGCGAACACCCCGGACAGAGGGGCGAGCAGTACTTC. The V and J genes are TRBV7-3 and TRBJ2-7; TRBD1 is a possible D gene (6 bases). The CDR3 extends over 15 amino acids. CDR1 is SGHTA, CDR2 FQGTGA, per germline. With 5 bases removed from V and 6 bases from J, the gap between germline ends came to 20 bases.

The rearrangement joins TRBV27 to TRBJ1-1, with D unclear. V lost 5 bases and J 1 base, leaving 11 bases between the germline ends. Germline V gene lookup returns CDR1 MNHEY and CDR2 SMNVEV (reference sequence). The CDR3 has 14 residues. The CDR3 here is CASSVLGGNTEAFF. The CDR3 coding sequence is TGTGCCAGCAGTGTGCTTGGAGGGAACACTGAAGCTTTCTTT.

The genes are TRBV7-8 and TRBJ1-1; D may be TRBD1 (5 bases). CDR3 length equals 16 residues. Germline CDR1 SGHVS, CDR2 FQNEAQ. V was clipped by 0 bases and J by 0 bases, with 11 bases between them. In nucleotides, the CDR3 is TGTGCCAGCAGCTTAGCGGTGGGGGGTTTGAACACTGAAGCTTTCTTT. Its protein is CASSLAVGGLNTEAFF.

The chain recombines TRBV24-1 with TRBJ1-2, with a tentative D call TRBD1 (6 bases). CDR1 is KGHDR, CDR2 SFDVKD, per germline. Trimming removed 5 bases from V and 6 bases from J, with 9 bases in between. The length of the CDR3 is 12 residues. CDR3 protein: CATSGGAHGYTF. The CDR3 DNA sequence: TGTGCCACCAGTGGGGGGGCGCATGGCTACACCTTC.

J is TRBJ1-5 and V is TRBV5-1; a possible D gene is TRBD1 (5 bases). Germline CDR1 and CDR2: SGHRS and YFSETQ. The CDR3 consists of 16 residues. V lost 4 bases to trimming and J lost 2 bases, with 16 bases between them. As DNA, the CDR3 is TGCGCCAGCAGCCCGGGGGGACCTCGCGGCAATCAGCCCCAGCATTTT. The encoded protein is CASSPGGPRGNQPQHF. The entire variable domain, with the rest obtained from reference TRBV5-1 and TRBJ1-5, is as follows: KAGVTQTPRYLIKTRGQQVTLSCSPISGHRSVSWYQQTPGQGLQFLFEYFSETQRNKGNFPGRFSGRQFSNSRSEMNVSTLELGDSALYLCASSPGGPRGNQPQHFGDGTRLSIL.

The chain recombines TRBV30 with TRBJ2-5, with D perhaps matching TRBD2 (5 bases). With 0 bases removed from V and 5 bases from J, the gap between germline ends came to 10 bases. The CDR3 consists of 13 residues. CDR1 and CDR2 from the germline V gene are GTSNPN and SVGIG (reference sequence). The CDR3 loop is CAWSVLSEETQYF. The CDR3 DNA reads as TGTGCCTGGAGTGTACTTAGCGAGGAGACCCAGTACTTC.

The V call is TRBV6-5, the J call TRBJ2-3; TRBD2 aligns across 11 bases. Germline assignment: CDR1 MNHEY and CDR2 SVGAGI. With V trimmed by 2 bases and J by 0 bases, 1 base remained unmatched. This CDR3 comprises 16 residues. This CDR3 is CASSYGLAGSTDTQYF. CDR3 DNA sequence: TGTGCCAGCAGTTACGGACTAGCGGGTAGCACAGATACGCAGTATTTT.

The J gene is TRBJ2-3, the V gene TRBV5-5, with 7 bases fitting TRBD2. Per germline, CDR1 SGHKS and CDR2 YYEKEE (reference sequence). V dropped 5 bases and J dropped 1; count of bases not matched to a gene: 13. CDR3 length: 17 amino acids. In DNA form, the CDR3 reads TGTGCCAGCAGTCCCTTTTGGAGCGGGGTCGGCACAGATACGCAGTATTTT. The encoded protein is CASSPFWSGVGTDTQYF.

Regarding this clone: An end of the junction differs from the germline gene, which may be a read error. The chain carries TRBV7-9 and TRBJ2-1, with 7 nucleotides matching TRBD2. The V gene's germline CDR1 is SEHNR and CDR2 FQNEAQ (reference sequence). This CDR3 has 15 residues. The CDR3 spells CASSLAAYSYNEQFF. The CDR3 nucleotides read TGTGCCAGCAGCCTAGCGGCATACTCCTACAATGAGCAGTTCTTC.

This clone was counted a single time. The CDR3, as DNA: TGTGCCAGCAGTTTCACAGCGTCCCTGCAGCCCCAGCATTTT. This codes for CASSFTASLQPQHF. The V gene is TRBV27, the J gene TRBJ1-5; D is undetermined. The CDR3 spans 14 residues. V lost 3 bases and J lost 7, with 13 bases in between. Per germline, CDR1 MNHEY and CDR2 SMNVEV (reference sequence).

The chain uses TRBV9 and TRBJ1-1; the D gene is possibly TRBD1 (5 bases). V shed 0 bases and J shed 2 bases, with 14 bases lying between them. This CDR3 contains 16 residues. The germline V gene has CDR1 SGDLS and CDR2 YYNGEE. This CDR3 is CASSVAARGINTEAFF. The CDR3 DNA reads TGTGCCAGCAGCGTAGCCGCTAGGGGCATTAACACTGAAGCTTTCTTT.

This chain uses TRBV28 with TRBJ1-5; 8 positions match TRBD1. The CDR3 sequence is 17 residues long. After removal of 5 bases from V and 8 bases from J, the junction contained 17 bases not matched to a gene. Per germline, CDR1 MDHEN and CDR2 SYDVKM. The CDR3 bases are TGTGCCAGCAGTCCCCCGAGGGGACAGGTTCCCGCCGAGCCCCAGCATTTT. Translating gives CASSPPRGQVPAEPQHF. Based on the CDR3 plus reference TRBV28 and TRBJ1-5, the full variable domain is DVKVTQSSRYLVKRTGEKVFLECVQDMDHENMFWYRQDPGLGLRLIYFSYDVKMKEKGDIPEGYSVSREKKERFSLILESASTNQTSMYLCASSPPRGQVPAEPQHFGDGTRLSIL.

Only a few counts were recorded for this clone. This chain connects TRBV7-7 to TRBJ1-3; 9 bases line up with TRBD1. The CDR3 has 15 amino acids. J lost 1 base, V lost 3 bases, and 1 base had no gene match. Germline V gene lookup returns CDR1 SSHAT and CDR2 FNYEAQ (reference sequence). CDR3 protein: CASSLDRGSGNTIYF. CDR3 DNA: TGTGCCAGCAGCTTGGACAGGGGATCTGGAAACACCATATATTTT.

The chain carries TRBV28 and TRBJ1-6; D uncertain. Trimming took 10 bases from V and 7 from J, leaving 14 bases between them. Germline CDR1 and CDR2: MDHEN and SYDVKM. CDR3 size: 13 residues. CDR3 in DNA: TGTGCCACAAGGGAGCACGAGAATTCACCCCTCCACTTT. It specifies CATREHENSPLHF.

CDR3 amino acids: CASSGGKETQYF. CDR3 nucleotide sequence: TGTGCCAGCAGTGGGGGAAAGGAGACCCAGTACTTC. The chain has TRBV12-3 or TRBV12-4 and TRBJ2-5, with D possibly called TRBD1 or TRBD2 (5 bases each). The CDR3 extends over 12 amino acids. Deletions cut 5 bases from V and 5 bases from J, with 9 bases between.

This chain connects TRBV6-5 to TRBJ1-1; TRBD1 matches at 7 bases. Germline V gene lookup returns CDR1 MNHEY and CDR2 SVGAGI. The CDR3 consists of 16 residues. Trimming took 4 bases from V and 6 from J; bases not matched to a gene: 14. The CDR3 loop reads CASSSTPSAGGPEAFF. Written as DNA, the CDR3 is TGTGCCAGCAGTTCGACCCCATCCGCAGGGGGGCCTGAAGCTTTCTTT.

This clone appeared once. DNA of the CDR3: TGTGCCTGGAGTGTAGCTCAGAACCCCAACACCGGGGAGCTGTTTTTT. This gives the protein CAWSVAQNPNTGELFF. The chain links TRBV30 to TRBJ2-2; D is ambiguous. Trimming stripped 0 bases from V and 2 bases from J, with 13 bases between. This CDR3 region has 16 residues. In germline, CDR1 is GTSNPN, CDR2 SVGIG (reference sequence).